This T cell receptor (beta chain) was identified in a study of chemoradiotherapy in HPV16-positive cancers. The protocol was immunoSEQ multiplex PCR, while the TCRdb copy is restricted to in-frame clones and leaves out a portion. The table records several hundred clones, about 83% of them present only once. This clone was counted a single time. The input for sequencing was tumor tissue, taken from a patient who underwent chemoradiotherapy. The source of this sequence is a human donor with HPV-associated anogenital cancer.

The CDR3 is CASSGGSERGEAFF. The CDR3 region has the DNA TGTGCCAGCAGTGGTGGATCCGAACGGGGTGAAGCTTTCTTT. This chain connects TRBV25-1 to TRBJ1-1; D gene ambiguous. This CDR3 spans 14 amino acids. CDR1 is MGHDK and CDR2 is SYGVNS in the germline V gene. V was clipped by 4 bases and J by 7 bases, with 16 bases between them.